Below, 26 T cell receptor beta chains from the same sample are listed, as sequenced in a study of OX40 agonist ivuxolimab in advanced cancers. Measured with immunoSEQ multiplex PCR; TCRdb has only the in-frame clones, and not every one. The repertoire holds roughly 90,000 clones, with roughly nine tenths as singletons. Sequencing used CD4+ or CD8+ T cells sorted from blood, obtained in a trial of the OX40 agonist ivuxolimab. The source is an adult with an advanced solid tumor such as melanoma, head and neck, liver or kidney cancer.

Concerning this clone: Since the CDR3 does not end with the conserved phenylalanine or tryptophan, this likely comes from a read error. This sequence joins TRBV27 and TRBJ2-7, with 10 bases fitting TRBD1. CDR1 and CDR2 from the germline V gene are MNHEY and SMNVEV (reference sequence). This CDR3 region has 15 residues. V was clipped by 6 bases and J by 2 bases; unmatched bases: 7. The DNA for the CDR3 is TGTGCCAGCAGCCCCACCGGGACAGGGGCCTACGAGCAGTACATC. Translation gives CASSPTGTGAYEQYI.

Notes on this clone: Relative to the germline gene, one junction end is altered; a read error may explain this. The sample carries other DNA sequences with the same CDR3. J is TRBJ1-1 and V is TRBV11-2, with a tentative D call TRBD1 (5 bases). The length of the CDR3 is 13 residues. Germline CDR1 and CDR2: SGHAT and FQNNGV. CDR3 residues: CASSLAGGAEAFF. The CDR3 DNA is TGTGCCAGCAGCTTAGCGGGTGGGGCTGAGGCTTTCTTT.

The chain combines TRBV28 with TRBJ1-4; no clear D gene. The CDR3 spans 12 residues. Germline V gives CDR1 MDHEN, CDR2 SYDVKM. V was shortened by 5 bases and J by 10 bases, with 11 bases between the two germline ends. CDR3 sequence reads: CASSTAFVKLFF. The CDR3 DNA reads as TGTGCCAGCAGTACGGCATTCGTAAAACTGTTTTTT.

The chain employs TRBV7-9 and TRBJ1-2; D remains ambiguous. Trimming removed 5 bases from V and 5 bases from J, with 15 bases in between. Germline V gene sequence: CDR1 SEHNR, CDR2 FQNEAQ (reference sequence). This CDR3 comprises 14 residues. This chain's CDR3 is CASSPPLNEYGYTF. CDR3 coding DNA: TGTGCCAGCAGCCCCCCCCTAAATGAGTATGGCTACACCTTC.

This clone was detected only once. This chain connects TRBV29-1 to TRBJ2-1, with D possibly being TRBD1 (5 bases). Trimming removed 2 bases at V and 8 bases at J, with 13 bases between. Germline V gives CDR1 SQVTM, CDR2 ANQGSEA. The CDR3 loop spans 13 amino acids. The CDR3, as DNA: TGCAGCGTTGAACCCAGGGTTTATCATGAGCAGTTCTTC. Protein sequence: CSVEPRVYHEQFF.

The rearrangement links TRBV6-5 to TRBJ1-3; D gene ambiguous. This CDR3 has 16 residues. Germline V gives CDR1 MNHEY, CDR2 SVGAGI. V lost 0 bases to trimming and J lost 0 bases, with 9 bases between them. The CDR3 is CASSYSSSYSGNTIYF. The CDR3 DNA is TGTGCCAGCAGTTACTCGTCCAGTTACTCTGGAAACACCATATATTTT.

This clone was observed a single time. The gene calls are TRBV10-1 and TRBJ2-3; TRBD2 is a possible D gene (7 bases). The CDR3 sequence is 16 residues long. Deletions cut 2 bases from V and 1 base from J, with 13 bases between. The V gene's germline CDR1 is WNHNN and CDR2 SYGVQD (reference sequence). CDR3 residues: CASSERGAGGTDTQYF. The CDR3 nucleotides read TGCGCCAGCAGTGAGCGGGGGGCAGGAGGCACAGATACGCAGTATTTT.

The chain combines TRBV28 with TRBJ2-7, with D uncertain. The CDR3 has 13 amino acids. Per the germline V gene, CDR1 is MDHEN and CDR2 is SYDVKM. V dropped 3 bases and J dropped 6 bases, with 12 bases sitting between them. The DNA of the CDR3 is TGTGCCAGCAGTTTTCACCGGTCAGCCGAGCAGTACTTC. It codes for CASSFHRSAEQYF.

This clone showed up just once. The rearrangement uses TRBV27 and TRBJ1-5; 10 nucleotides agree with TRBD1. CDR3 length: 13 residues. With V trimmed by 5 bases and J by 7 bases, 2 bases remained unmatched. Germline V lookup: CDR1 MNHEY, CDR2 SMNVEV (reference sequence). CDR3 nucleotide sequence: TGTGCCAGCAGTGACAGGGGGCAACAGCCCCAGCATTTT. This translates into CASSDRGQQPQHF.

J is TRBJ2-1 and V is TRBV11-3; no clear D. CDR1 SGHNT and CDR2 YENEEA come from the germline V gene. V shed 1 base and J shed 5 bases, with 15 bases lying between them. The CDR3 is 16 amino acids. This CDR3 is CASSLGVTLADNEQFF. The DNA for the CDR3 is TGTGCCAGCAGCTTAGGAGTCACACTCGCAGACAATGAGCAGTTCTTC. The variable domain in full, completed from reference TRBV11-3 and TRBJ2-1, reads EAGVVQSPRYKIIEKKQPVAFWCNPISGHNTLYWYLQNLGQGPELLIRYENEEAVDDSQLPKDRFSAERLKGVDSTLKIQPAELGDSAVYLCASSLGVTLADNEQFFGPGTRLTVL.

This clone was seen only once. The chain recombines TRBV19 with TRBJ1-1, with D unclear. Germline CDR1 reads LNHDA; CDR2 reads SQIVND (reference sequence). Trimming took off 7 bases at V and 1 base at J, with 4 bases between the two ends. This CDR3 comprises 11 residues. CDR3 protein: CASIQNTEAFF. In DNA form, the CDR3 reads TGTGCCAGTATTCAGAACACTGAAGCTTTCTTT.

The V gene is TRBV5-6, the J gene TRBJ1-1; D may be TRBD1 (5 bases). The length of the CDR3 is 14 residues. The germline V gene encodes CDR1 SGHDT and CDR2 YYEEEE. Trimming took 1 base from V and 5 from J, leaving 12 bases between them. The CDR3 region is CASSLRGLGTEAFF. The CDR3 DNA follows: TGTGCCAGCAGCTTGAGGGGCTTAGGAACTGAAGCTTTCTTT.

The V call is TRBV7-9, the J call TRBJ2-5; the match to TRBD1 covers 11 bases. Germline CDR1 SEHNR, CDR2 FQNEAQ (reference sequence). There are 16 residues in the CDR3. Trimming took 5 bases from V and 0 from J; bases not matched to a gene: 5. CDR3 coding DNA: TGTGCCAGCAGCAAACGGGACAGGGGGGACCAAGAGACCCAGTACTTC. This codes for CASSKRDRGDQETQYF.

The DNA of the CDR3 is TGTGCCAGCAGCCTGGACAGGGGTTCTGAAGCTTTCTTT. This translates into CASSLDRGSEAFF. The rearrangement uses TRBV11-3 and TRBJ1-1; 9 positions agree with TRBD1. Trimming took 5 bases from V and 6 from J; bases not matched to a gene: 4. Germline V lookup: CDR1 SGHNT, CDR2 YENEEA. The CDR3 consists of 13 residues.

The J gene is TRBJ2-2, the V gene TRBV2; 9 bases line up with TRBD1. Germline CDR1 is SNHLY and CDR2 is FYNNEI. The junction had 7 bases not matched to a gene; V was cut back by 3 bases and J by 8 bases. The CDR3 totals 15 residues. DNA of the CDR3: TGTGCCAGCAGTGAGGGGACAGGGTACATGGGGGAGCTGTTTTTT. Protein product: CASSEGTGYMGELFF.

This clone is a singleton in its sample. The CDR3 coding sequence is TGTGCCAGTAGTAAGCAGGGGGCTACCCCTATTAACTACGAGCAGTACTTC. Translation: CASSKQGATPINYEQYF. The V and J genes are TRBV19 and TRBJ2-7; 8 nucleotides agree with TRBD1. The CDR3 consists of 17 residues. With 4 bases clipped from V and 3 bases from J, the junction kept 14 bases outside the gene matches. Germline V gene sequence: CDR1 LNHDA, CDR2 SQIVND (reference sequence).

The chain is built from TRBV6-6 and TRBJ1-1; D not resolved. CDR1 and CDR2 from the germline V gene are MNHNY and SVGAGI (reference sequence). Trimming shortened V by 0 bases and J by 1 base, and 12 bases separated the two germline ends. This CDR3 has 16 residues. CDR3 nucleotides: TGTGCCAGCAGTTACTCGAGAAACGGTTGGAACACTGAAGCTTTCTTT. Translating it yields CASSYSRNGWNTEAFF.

V usage is TRBV19 and J usage is TRBJ2-2; D gene unclear. Per the germline V gene, CDR1 is LNHDA and CDR2 is SQIVND (reference sequence). CDR3 length: 17 residues. The V and J ends lost 3 bases and 2 bases respectively, with 16 bases between them. The CDR3 here is CASSMKFVIDNTGELFF. The CDR3 DNA reads TGTGCCAGTAGTATGAAGTTCGTGATCGATAACACCGGGGAGCTGTTTTTT.

A word on this clone: Its ends do not fully match the called genes, so a read error is possible. The gene calls are TRBV27 and TRBJ1-1, with D tentatively TRBD1 (5 bases). Per germline, CDR1 MNHEY and CDR2 SMNVEV (reference sequence). The CDR3 has 16 residues. The CDR3 DNA reads TGTGCCAGCCGTTTAGTGGGGCCTGAGATGAACACTGAAGCTTTCTTT. It encodes CASRLVGPEMNTEAFF.

This chain joins TRBV2 and TRBJ2-1, with 8 bases matching TRBD2. CDR3 size: 15 residues. Trimming at V came to 9 bases and at J to 5 bases, leaving 12 bases not matched to a gene. Germline V gene data show CDR1 as SNHLY and CDR2 as FYNNEI. CDR3 DNA sequence: TGTGCCAGTCAGGAGTTAGCGGGATCGAACAATGAGCAGTTCTTC. This translates into CASQELAGSNNEQFF.

In its sample, this clone was seen once. V is TRBV7-9 and J is TRBJ2-7; D perhaps matches TRBD2 (5 bases). Germline V CDR1 and CDR2: SEHNR, FQNEAQ (reference sequence). V was cut by 2 bases and J by 3 bases, with 11 bases left in between. The CDR3 consists of 14 residues. CDR3 protein: CASSLPSSGYEQYF. DNA for the CDR3: TGTGCCAGCAGCTTACCTAGCAGTGGCTACGAGCAGTACTTC.

The genes are TRBV29-1 and TRBJ1-2, with D uncertain. Germline values: CDR1 SQVTM, CDR2 ANQGSEA. The CDR3 sequence is 14 residues long. Trimming took 7 bases from V and 1 from J, leaving 16 bases between them. CDR3 residues: CSAPSGLLNYGYTF. The DNA for the CDR3 is TGCAGCGCCCCATCCGGACTGCTTAACTATGGCTACACCTTC.

The chain couples TRBV6-4 to TRBJ2-7; 10 positions agree with TRBD2. The CDR3 spans 14 residues. Per germline, CDR1 MRHNA and CDR2 SNTAGT. The ends lost 6 bases at V and 2 bases at J; junction bases unmatched: 4. CDR3 in amino acids: CASRLLAGPYEQYF. The CDR3 nucleotides read TGTGCCAGCAGATTACTAGCGGGGCCCTACGAGCAGTACTTC.

Comment on this clone: This same CDR3 is encoded by further DNA sequences in the sample. The CDR3 sequence is CASSLSRETQYF. DNA of the CDR3: TGTGCCAGCAGCTTAAGTCGCGAGACCCAGTACTTC. V is TRBV7-2 and J is TRBJ2-5, with no clear D. V was trimmed by 2 bases and J by 5 bases, leaving 6 bases between them. The germline V gene has CDR1 SGHTA and CDR2 FQGNSA. CDR3 length: 12 amino acids.

The chain recombines TRBV27 with TRBJ2-1, with D possibly being TRBD2 (5 bases). CDR1 is MNHEY and CDR2 is SMNVEV in the germline V gene (reference sequence). The CDR3 consists of 14 residues. V lost 2 bases and J lost 3, with 8 bases in between. Here the CDR3 reads CASSLVAGYNEQFF. The CDR3 nucleotides read TGTGCCAGCAGTTTAGTGGCGGGCTACAATGAGCAGTTCTTC.

The V call is TRBV4-1, the J call TRBJ2-7, with D hard to call. The V gene lost 5 bases and the J gene lost 6 bases, with 17 bases spanning the gap. CDR3 length: 14 amino acids. CDR1 is MGHRA, CDR2 YSYEKL, per germline. The CDR3 protein is CASSLRKSVGEQYF. The DNA for the CDR3 is TGCGCCAGCAGCTTAAGGAAGAGCGTTGGCGAGCAGTACTTC.